This T cell receptor beta chain originates from a study of shared clonotypes between healthy human individuals. Assay used: immunoSEQ multiplex PCR; TCRdb lists only in-frame clones, some missing. Of more than 1,200,000 clones listed, around 98.5% are singletons. V lost 4 bases and J lost 11, with 12 bases in between. The CDR3 loop spans 12 amino acids. The germline CDR1 and CDR2 sequences are MDHEN and SYDVKM. The chain recombines TRBV28 with TRBJ1-5, with D possibly TRBD1 on 5 matching bases. The sequence was collected from a man aged 30-40 years in good health. Material for sequencing was naive CD4+ T cells sorted from blood. Subset described: CD45RA+ positively selected. This chain's CDR3 is CASSWGVWAQHF. In DNA form, the CDR3 reads TGTGCCAGCAGTTGGGGGGTTTGGGCCCAGCATTTT.